This is a list of T cell receptor beta chains from one sample in a study of technical replicates of blood from a handful of donors. Here immunoSEQ multiplex PCR was the method, and the copy in TCRdb shows in-frame clones only, minus some. The repertoire holds more than 65,000 clones, with roughly 96% as singletons. The material sequenced was T cells isolated from PBMCs. The receptor set was obtained from a human donor in good health. Both conserved end residues are part of each CDR3. Fields, in order: V gene, J gene, D gene, clone size, CDR3 DNA, CDR3 protein. D genes are given only for firm matches. Only some rows state a clone size, as once, few, many or a class for expanded clones.

>TRBV18|TRBJ1-5|NA|NA
TGTGCCAGCTCACCTACAGAGAGCAATCAGCCCCAGCATTTT
CASSPTESNQPQHF
>TRBV7-8|TRBJ2-7|TRBD2|once
TGTGCCAGCAGCCCTGACCTTAGCGGGAGGGCCACCTACGAGCAGTACTTC
CASSPDLSGRATYEQYF
>TRBV27|TRBJ2-7|NA|NA
TGTGCCAGCAGTCCTCTAGCTGGCTCCTACGAGCAGTACTTC
CASSPLAGSYEQYF
>TRBV28|TRBJ1-5|NA|NA
TGTGCCAGCAGCCCCGGTATTGGCAATCAGCCCCAGCATTTT
CASSPGIGNQPQHF
>TRBV19|TRBJ1-3|NA|NA
TGTGCCAGTTCCCTCGCCAGGGTAGGAAACACCATATATTTT
CASSLARVGNTIYF
>TRBV6-5|TRBJ1-2|NA|NA
TGTGCCAGCAGTTCCGGTCTCTCGGGCTACACCTTC
CASSSGLSGYTF
>TRBV5-4|TRBJ2-5|TRBD2|NA
TGTGCCAGCAGCGCCTACCTGGGCGCGGGGGTACAAGAGACCCAGTACTTC
CASSAYLGAGVQETQYF
>TRBV9|TRBJ1-5|NA|NA
TGTGCCAGCAGCGTAGATTACCAGTATGGTCAGCCCCAGCATTTT
CASSVDYQYGQPQHF
>TRBV15|TRBJ2-1|NA|NA
TGTGCCACCAGCAACTTAGGCCTAGAGACAGGTGCCAACTACAATGAGCAGTTCTTC
CATSNLGLETGANYNEQFF
>TRBV7-2|TRBJ2-3|NA|NA
TGTGCCAGCAGCGTTGGAACCGCGAGGGCGCAGTATTTT
CASSVGTARAQYF
>TRBV7-9|TRBJ2-7|NA|NA
TGTGCCAGCAGCTCGGGGGAGCGGGTGGTGATGGACTTC
CASSSGERVVMDF
>TRBV11-2|TRBJ1-2|NA|NA
TGTGCCAGCAGCCCCGGACAGCACTATGGCTACACCTTC
CASSPGQHYGYTF
>TRBV9|TRBJ2-3|NA|once
TGTGCCAGCAGCGCGTATGGTGAGGACTCTAGCACAGATACGCAGTATTTT
CASSAYGEDSSTDTQYF
>TRBV27|TRBJ2-1|TRBD2|NA
TGTGCCAGCAGCCCTAGCGGGGAAGGCTACAATGAGCAGTTCTTC
CASSPSGEGYNEQFF
>TRBV19|TRBJ2-1|NA|NA
TGTGCCAGTAGTTTACAGACCACCTACAATGAGCAGTTCTTC
CASSLQTTYNEQFF
>TRBV6-1|TRBJ2-3|TRBD1|NA
TGTGCCAGCACCGATAGGACAGGGGGCACAGATACGCAGTATTTT
CASTDRTGGTDTQYF
>TRBV4-1|TRBJ2-3|TRBD1|NA
TGCGCCAGCAGCCAAGAAGGACAGGGGGCGACGCAGTATTTT
CASSQEGQGATQYF
>TRBV19|TRBJ2-1|TRBD1|NA
TGTGCCAGTAGTATAGGACAGGGGGACAATGAGCAGTTCTTC
CASSIGQGDNEQFF
>TRBV9|TRBJ2-2|NA|NA
TGTGCCAGCAGTCATAGAGCGGAGAACACCGGGGAGCTGTTTTTT
CASSHRAENTGELFF
>TRBV18|TRBJ2-1|TRBD2|NA
TGTGCCAGCTCACCTAAAGCGGGAGGAACTACTCGGAATGAGCAGTTCTTC
CASSPKAGGTTRNEQFF
>TRBV6-1|TRBJ1-5|TRBD1|once
TGTGCCAGCAGTGAAGGGATGGGACAGGGCAATCAGCCCCAGCATTTT
CASSEGMGQGNQPQHF
>TRBV11-2|TRBJ2-7|TRBD2|NA
TGTGCCAGCAGCTTGGCTAGCGGTCCCTACGAGCAGTACTTC
CASSLASGPYEQYF
>TRBV9|TRBJ1-4|NA|NA
TGTGCCAGCAGCTCGGGGGGGGCTAATGAAAAACTGTTTTTT
CASSSGGANEKLFF
>TRBV7-6|TRBJ2-2|TRBD1|NA
TGTGCCAGCAGCTTATCCCCCCGGACAGGGGATTCCACCGGGGAGCTGTTTTTT
CASSLSPRTGDSTGELFF
>TRBV6-5|TRBJ2-1|TRBD1|NA
TGTGCCAGCAGTACCGGGACAGCTAATGAGCAGTTCTTC
CASSTGTANEQFF